Below are 16 T cell receptor beta chains sequenced from a single sample in a study of T cell changes during pregnancy in multiple sclerosis. Generated by immunoSEQ multiplex PCR, the TCRdb table keeps only in-frame clones and is missing some. The sample holds around 60,000 clones; about 92% are singletons and the top ten take around 2.8%. Specimen: peripheral blood, collected in the second trimester of pregnancy. The receptors stem from a female donor in good health, enrolled as a control in a pregnancy study.

As DNA, the CDR3 is TGTGCCAGCAGCCGACAGGGGGCTGGCGAGCAGTACTTC. Translation: CASSRQGAGEQYF. The chain joins TRBV7-2 to TRBJ2-7, with TRBD1 matching over 10 bases. CDR3 size: 13 residues. In germline, CDR1 is SGHTA, CDR2 FQGNSA. The V and J ends lost 5 bases and 6 bases, in that order; junction bases with no gene match: 4.

The rearrangement joins TRBV10-3 to TRBJ2-7; TRBD2 aligns across 11 bases. J gave up 4 bases and V 6 bases, and 11 bases lay outside the gene matches. The CDR3 is 16 residues long. Looked up from germline, CDR1 is ENHRY and CDR2 is SYGVKD. Here the CDR3 DNA reads TGTGCCATCAGCCAAGTACTAGCGGGAGATGGGTACGAGCAGTACTTC. It specifies CAISQVLAGDGYEQYF.

The CDR3 protein is CASSFVGDNTFTQYF. CDR3 nucleotide sequence: TGTGCCAGCAGTTTTGTGGGGGACAACACATTTACGCAGTATTTT. The chain is built from TRBV27 and TRBJ2-3, with D tentatively TRBD1 (6 bases). Trimming shortened V by 3 bases and J by 8 bases, and 18 bases separated the two germline ends. CDR3 size: 15 residues. In germline, CDR1 is MNHEY, CDR2 SMNVEV (reference sequence).

For this clone: A junction boundary mismatches the germline segment, possibly from a read error. The chain links TRBV7-7 to TRBJ2-3; possibly TRBD2 for D (6 bases). This CDR3 has 16 residues. Germline V gives CDR1 SSHAT, CDR2 FNYEAQ (reference sequence). The CDR3 sequence is CASSPVSGTPSDTQYF. The CDR3 nucleotides are TGTGCTAGCAGCCCCGTTTCTGGGACTCCGTCAGATACGCAGTATTTT.

This clone was picked up one time. The chain carries TRBV6-1 and TRBJ1-5, with 10 positions matching TRBD1. The J segment lost 9 bases and the V segment lost 3 bases, leaving 11 bases of the junction unmatched. Germline V CDR1 and CDR2: MNHNS, SASEGT. The CDR3 consists of 16 residues. Written as DNA, the CDR3 is TGTGCCAGCAGTGAGAACCGGGACAGGGGTTTTCGGCCCCAGCATTTT. Its protein is CASSENRDRGFRPQHF.

The V and J genes are TRBV7-6 and TRBJ2-3, with 15 bases matching TRBD2. V dropped 4 bases and J dropped 7; count of bases not matched to a gene: 6. CDR1 and CDR2 from the germline V gene are SGHVS and FNYEAQ. CDR3 length equals 16 residues. The CDR3, as DNA: TGTGCCAGCAGCTACGGACTAGCGGGAGGGAGGCATACGCAGTATTTT. Encoded protein: CASSYGLAGGRHTQYF.

The genes are TRBV30 and TRBJ2-1; 12 bases agree with TRBD2. CDR1 and CDR2 from the germline V gene are GTSNPN and SVGIG (reference sequence). V shed 8 bases and J 8 bases; nucleotides not matched to a gene: 13. The CDR3 contains 15 residues. CDR3 nucleotides: TGTGCCCGTGCTGGGCTAGCGGGGGGGCGCGATGAGCAGTTCTTC. Its translation: CARAGLAGGRDEQFF.

This chain connects TRBV19 to TRBJ2-7, with TRBD1 matching 8 bases. This CDR3 has 14 amino acids. V dropped 6 bases and J dropped 2; count of bases not matched to a gene: 6. CDR1 and CDR2 (germline): LNHDA, SQIVND (reference sequence). CDR3 loop: CASRPQGGPYEQYF. The CDR3 DNA sequence: TGTGCCAGTAGGCCACAGGGGGGCCCCTACGAGCAGTACTTC.

The chain couples TRBV30 to TRBJ2-1; perhaps TRBD2 as D (5 bases). V was shortened by 2 bases and J by 8 bases, with 13 bases between the two germline ends. The CDR3 covers 13 residues. CDR1 is GTSNPN and CDR2 is SVGIG in the germline V gene (reference sequence). CDR3 loop: CAWSRGKHDEQFF. The CDR3 nucleotides read TGTGCCTGGAGTCGGGGAAAGCATGATGAGCAGTTCTTC.

CDR3 in amino acids: CASSVVTGTEAFF. CDR3 nucleotide sequence: TGTGCCAGCAGCGTAGTGACAGGGACTGAAGCTTTCTTT. The chain uses TRBV9 and TRBJ1-1, with 7 bases aligning to TRBD1. This CDR3 has 13 amino acids. V dropped 0 bases and J dropped 5; count of bases not matched to a gene: 1. Germline assignment: CDR1 SGDLS and CDR2 YYNGEE.

The chain carries TRBV19 and TRBJ2-1, with 8 bases that match TRBD1. The CDR3 length is 15 residues. Germline loops: CDR1 LNHDA, CDR2 SQIVND (reference sequence). V lost 6 bases to trimming and J lost 4 bases; unmatched junction nucleotides: 8. CDR3 loop: CASSPPGQVYNEQFF. The DNA of the CDR3 is TGTGCCAGTAGCCCACCGGGACAGGTATACAATGAGCAGTTCTTC.

J is TRBJ2-7 and V is TRBV13; D is perhaps TRBD1 (6 bases). The V end lost 10 bases, the J end lost 0 bases, and 22 bases lay between the germline ends. CDR3 size: 16 residues. Germline loops: CDR1 PRHDT, CDR2 FYEKMQ (reference sequence). CDR3: CATIMPWGPNSYEQYF. CDR3 DNA: TGTGCCACCATCATGCCGTGGGGGCCAAACTCCTACGAGCAGTACTTC.

The chain carries TRBV9 and TRBJ2-1, with a possible D match to TRBD2 (6 bases). The ends were cut back, 4 bases at V and 6 bases at J, with 17 bases in the middle. Looked up from germline, CDR1 is SGDLS and CDR2 is YYNGEE. The CDR3 has 15 amino acids. The CDR3 region is CASSSSGTPLNEQFF. The DNA for the CDR3 is TGTGCCAGCAGCTCCTCCGGGACTCCCCTCAATGAGCAGTTCTTC.

J is TRBJ2-1 and V is TRBV9; TRBD1 might be the D (5 bases). Trimming removed 0 bases at V and 7 bases at J, with 11 bases between. Looked up from germline, CDR1 is SGDLS and CDR2 is YYNGEE. The CDR3 totals 14 residues. For the CDR3, the DNA is TGTGCCAGCAGCGTAGCCGCCGCAGGGAATGAGCAGTTCTTC. It yields the protein CASSVAAAGNEQFF. Variable domain in full (rest from reference TRBV9 and TRBJ2-1): DSGVTQTPKHLITATGQRVTLRCSPRSGDLSVYWYQQSLDQGLQFLIQYYNGEERAKGNILERFSAQQFPDLHSELNLSSLELGDSALYFCASSVAAAGNEQFFGPGTRLTVL.

The genes are TRBV2 and TRBJ2-6; TRBD1 agrees at 8 bases. The CDR3 is 17 amino acids. Germline loops: CDR1 SNHLY, CDR2 FYNNEI. V shed 7 bases and J 2 bases; nucleotides not matched to a gene: 10. The CDR3 DNA follows: TGTGCCAGCACCCCGACAGGGGTAGGACCTGGGGCCAACGTCCTGACTTTC. Encoded protein: CASTPTGVGPGANVLTF.

This chain uses TRBV4-1 with TRBJ1-2, with D uncertain. Germline V gene lookup returns CDR1 MGHRA and CDR2 YSYEKL. The V gene lost 2 bases and the J gene lost 5 bases, with 12 bases spanning the gap. The CDR3 is 14 residues long. CDR3 loop: CASSQNLGPYGYTF. For the CDR3, the DNA is TGCGCCAGCAGCCAAAACCTCGGTCCGTATGGCTACACCTTC.